A single T cell receptor (beta chain) is shown here with its context. What antigen it recognizes has not been identified. Per-base quality was not reported, and no clone a single base away is much larger than it. This entry comes from a study of blood T cell repertoires in COVID-19 (dated by TCRdb to the early 2020s). Notes on the research overall: Samples covering the acute and convalescent phases of COVID-19 were provided by collaborators in the United States, Italy and Spain. The material from the prospective study consisted of cDNA or gDNA derived from T cells, B-cell-depleted T cells, or PBMCs. The dataset comprised deeply sampled blood TCRbeta repertoires from subjects exposed to, actively infected with, or recovered from COVID-19. The repertoires were released in a freely available public database meant as a resource for research on the immune response to SARS-CoV-2. The samples were drawn from two sources: the first 160 participants of the ongoing ImmuneRACE study, and fewer than 1,500 subjects contributed by 6 global collaborators. A de-identified subject ID, COVID-19 status, age in years and sex were almost always included in the sample metadata. HLA class I and class II types, where available, came from metadata supplied by the sample provider rather than from assay-based typing.

The research as a whole found: Clinical and demographic metadata were provided uncurated, with the amount varying by source and participant.

The immunoSEQ Assay, a bias-controlled multiplex PCR, was used to amplify TCRbeta CDR3 regions from genomic DNA. Turning to the authors' computational methods: The number of nucleated cells in each sample was estimated by amplification of reference gene primers within the assay. To quantify the absolute abundance of each unique TCRbeta CDR3 rearrangement, sequence reads were collapsed and filtered. For each sample, productive Simpson clonality was calculated as the square root of Simpson's diversity index over productive rearrangements. This is the immuneACCESS table as TCRdb keeps it, with only in-frame sequences that have V and J called. A part of the clones is gone; compared with another copy, unresolved V genes explain less than half, and the rest is unexplained. That table gives V, J and clone size, and the DNA gave D and trimming. The sample yields 280,000 or so clones; approximately 83% were counted once. Jointly, the top ten make up 2% to 2.5% of the sample.

Samples from volunteer blood donors who had recovered from COVID-19 were contributed by a second Seattle source. Collaborating institutions collected whole blood in K2EDTA tubes following their own protocols. For TCRbeta analysis, collaborators shipped samples in one of three forms: frozen whole blood, isolated PBMCs, or DNA extracted from either of those sample types. V loses 2 bases at its end and J loses 3 bases; junction bases beyond the gene matches: 15. The germline V gene supplies CDR1 MNHEY and CDR2 SVGEGT. From its cysteine to its phenylalanine, the CDR3 spans 19 amino acids. Only the CDR3 part of the read is kept: 57 bases, read in frame from the first base.

The sequence was obtained from a woman in her twenties or thirties who had recovered from COVID-19. Input material: peripheral blood. This sequence uses TRBV6-2 or TRBV6-3 and TRBJ2-3; TRBD2 matches 9 bases in the middle. The CDR3 reads CASSYAPPFGGRGTDTQYF. The nucleotide sequence reads as follows: TGTGCCAGCAGTTACGCCCCCCCTTTTGGCGGGAGGGGGACAGATACGCAGTATTTT.